A single sample gave rise to the 7 T cell receptor beta chains below, sequenced in a study of cytomegalovirus exposure and HLA in healthy donors. Use of 60 Vbeta and 13 Jbeta primers characterized the PCR. Clones were read by immunoSEQ multiplex PCR, and TCRdb kept only the in-frame ones, dropping some. This sample has approximately 190,000 clones; 81% occur once, and the top ten carry 3.8%. Sequencing input: PBMCs. The receptors come from a man aged 45-65 years in good health and CMV-seronegative.

CDR3 coding DNA: TGTGCCAGCAGTTCAGGAGGGCTCTATGGCTACACCTTC. Its protein product is CASSSGGLYGYTF. The chain is built from TRBV2 and TRBJ1-2; D call uncertain. This CDR3 is built from 13 residues. Trimming removed 5 bases at V and 4 bases at J, with 11 bases between. Germline-derived CDR1 and CDR2 are SNHLY and FYNNEI.

V gene TRBV6-5 combines with J gene TRBJ2-2; D remains ambiguous. This CDR3 has 16 residues. V dropped 0 bases and J dropped 2 bases, with 10 bases sitting between them. CDR1 MNHEY and CDR2 SVGAGI come from the germline V gene. The CDR3 nucleotides are TGTGCCAGCAGTTACTCGACCCAGGCCAACACCGGGGAGCTGTTTTTT. Encoded protein: CASSYSTQANTGELFF.

V is TRBV4-1 and J is TRBJ2-3, with D perhaps matching TRBD2 (6 bases). The CDR3 spans 16 residues. CDR1 is MGHRA, CDR2 YSYEKL, per germline. Trimming took 0 bases from V and 2 from J, leaving 12 bases between them. The CDR3 DNA follows: TGCGCCAGCAGCCAAGAAGGCCGGGGGACCACAGATACGCAGTATTTT. This gives the protein CASSQEGRGTTDTQYF.

The chain employs TRBV6-5 and TRBJ2-7, with 9 positions matching TRBD1. The CDR3 sequence is 15 residues long. The V and J ends lost 2 bases and 4 bases, in that order; junction bases with no gene match: 6. Germline CDR1 is MNHEY and CDR2 is SVGAGI. As DNA, the CDR3 is TGTGCCAGCAGTTACGGTGGGACAGGGTCTTACGAGCAGTACTTC. It codes for CASSYGGTGSYEQYF.

The chain recombines TRBV6-1 with TRBJ2-5, with D perhaps TRBD2 (6 bases). Germline assignment: CDR1 MNHNS and CDR2 SASEGT. Trimming left V 6 bases short and J 2 bases short, with 16 bases between. The CDR3 runs 15 residues. DNA of the CDR3: TGTGCCAGCAGCGAGTGGGGGGTGATACAAGAGACCCAGTACTTC. Encoded protein: CASSEWGVIQETQYF.

This clone occurred once. The chain employs TRBV7-2 and TRBJ2-5; 15 bases align to TRBD2. The V and J ends lost 5 bases and 6 bases, in that order; junction bases with no gene match: 4. CDR3 length equals 15 residues. CDR1 is SGHTA, CDR2 FQGNSA, per germline. CDR3 bases: TGTGCCAGCAGCCCGGGACTAGCGGGGGGTAAGACCCAGTACTTC. Amino acid sequence: CASSPGLAGGKTQYF.

DNA for the CDR3: TGTGCCAGCAGTTACTCGCCAGGGCCTACCGGGGAGCTGTTTTTT. Protein product: CASSYSPGPTGELFF. The chain combines TRBV6-5 with TRBJ2-2; a weak D match, TRBD1 (5 bases). V lost 0 bases, J lost 5 bases, and 10 bases lay in between. Germline V gene data show CDR1 as MNHEY and CDR2 as SVGAGI. The CDR3 contains 15 residues.